This entry describes one T cell receptor beta chain. Antigen specificity is unknown. The sample belongs to a study of cytomegalovirus exposure and HLA in healthy donors. Study-wide findings and caveats: V segments that were indistinguishable, TRBV6-2 and TRBV6-3 among them, were omitted from analysis. Available immune exposure information covered CMV serostatus only. A later analysis linked a missense variant in DCLRE1C to the trimming of TCR beta V and J genes. Per published reports, the classifier diagnosed cytomegalovirus status with high specificity and sensitivity.

V dropped 4 bases and J dropped 2; count of bases not matched to a gene: 5. The CDR3 contains 15 residues. Per the germline V gene, CDR1 is KGHSH and CDR2 is LQKENI. PCR was performed using 60 Vbeta and 13 Jbeta primers. The method was immunoSEQ multiplex PCR; TCRdb's version includes in-frame clones alone and lacks a portion of them. In the table there are 150,000 or so clones, around 82% of which are singletons. This chain links TRBV18 with TRBJ2-7; 10 bases are shared with TRBD1. The sequencing sample was made of PBMCs. This sequence originates from a man aged 50 to 59 in good health and CMV-seronegative. CDR3 sequence reads: CASSLGQGVTYEQYF. The CDR3 DNA reads TGTGCCAGCTCACTTGGACAGGGGGTGACCTACGAGCAGTACTTC.